This is a list of T cell receptor beta chains from one sample in a study of cytomegalovirus exposure and HLA in healthy donors. Repertoires were generated with immunoSEQ multiplex PCR, while TCRdb's copy carries only in-frame clones and drops some. In the table there are 150,000 to 200,000 clones, over 70% of which are singletons. Sequenced input: PBMCs. These receptors all stem from a male donor in good health and CMV-seronegative. The CDR3 runs from the conserved cysteine through the conserved F or W. Each record gives: J gene, clone size, V gene, D gene, CDR3 DNA, CDR3 protein. D genes are given only for firm matches. Only part of the rows carry a size: once, few, many, or a class if the clone is expanded.

TRBJ2-7	.	TRBV7-2	TRBD2	TGTGCCAGCAGCTTAGGACTAGCGGGAGTCTACGAGCAATACTTC	CASSLGLAGVYEQYF
TRBJ1-4	.	TRBV28	TRBD1	TGTGCCAGCAGTGTACAGGGGATTAATGAAAAACTGTTTTTT	CASSVQGINEKLFF
TRBJ1-1	.	TRBV7-6	.	TGTGCCAGCAGCTTAGACGACAGGAACACTGAAGCTTTCTTT	CASSLDDRNTEAFF
TRBJ1-2	.	TRBV27	.	TGTGCCAGCAGAAGAGGGAGGGGAGATGGCTACACCTTC	CASRRGRGDGYTF
TRBJ1-4	.	TRBV7-2	.	TGTGCCAGCAGCCGACATCCAACTAATGAAAAACTGTTTTTT	CASSRHPTNEKLFF
TRBJ2-5	.	TRBV4-2	TRBD2	TGTGCCAGCAGCCAAACCGGGACTAGCGGGGGAGAGACCCAGTACTTC	CASSQTGTSGGETQYF
TRBJ2-7	.	TRBV5-1	TRBD2	TGCGCCAGCAGCGCAGTTCCCGGGACTAGCGGCTCCTACGAGCAGTACTTC	CASSAVPGTSGSYEQYF
TRBJ2-5	.	TRBV12-5	TRBD1	TGTGCTAGTGGTTTTGGACTCCGGGACAGGGGTGAGACCCAGTACTTC	CASGFGLRDRGETQYF
TRBJ1-3	.	TRBV5-4	TRBD1	TGTGCCAGCAGCCAGGGACAGGAAAGCTCTGGAAACACCATATATTTT	CASSQGQESSGNTIYF
TRBJ2-7	.	TRBV5-1	.	TGCGCCAGCAGCTTGGTATTGGCGGGGAACTCCTACGAGCAGTACTTC	CASSLVLAGNSYEQYF
TRBJ1-2	.	TRBV7-9	TRBD1	TGTGCCAGCCGACCGACAGGGAAGGGATCTGGCTACACCTTC	CASRPTGKGSGYTF
TRBJ2-1	.	TRBV27	TRBD2	TGTGCCAGCAGTTGGGGGGGTTCCTACAATGAGCAGTTCTTC	CASSWGGSYNEQFF
TRBJ2-5	.	TRBV6-4	.	TGTGCCAGCAGTGACTCAGGCTGGACAGCAGCTCAGGGAGAGACCCAGTACTTC	CASSDSGWTAAQGETQYF
TRBJ2-2	.	TRBV19	.	TGTGCCAGTCAGGGCACACACACCGGGGAGCTGTTTTTT	CASQGTHTGELFF
TRBJ1-4	.	TRBV28	.	TGTGCCAGCCGCAGGCAAACTAATGAAAAACTGTTTTTT	CASRRQTNEKLFF
TRBJ2-1	once	TRBV7-2	TRBD2	TGTGCCAGCAGAAAGAGGACTAGCGGTCCCTCCTACAATGAGCAGTTCTTC	CASRKRTSGPSYNEQFF